This T cell receptor (beta chain) came from a study of regulatory T cells in long-lasting Graves disease. Regarding the study as a whole: New patients shared roughly 1,000 public clonotypes, fewer than the 2,741 shared by persistent patients.

There are a few counts of this clonotype. Its specificity is unknown. At one end, the junction sequence differs from germline, possibly due to a read error. HTBI primers from iRepertoire and Arm-PCR of CDR3 regions yielded the TCR beta libraries. TCRdb reanalysed the multiplex PCR reads using MiXCR and keeps one entry per CDR3 protein. The data hold roughly 400,000 distinct CDR3 sequences, with 21% observed a single time. The CDR3 totals 20 residues. CDR1 and CDR2 from the germline V gene are LNHDA and SQIVND (reference sequence). Time point described: persistent/refractory GD, antithyroid drugs over 5 years with positive TRAb. PBMCs were the source of the RNA used for TCR sequencing. The peripheral blood volume drawn was about 10 milliliters, and it was collected into EDTA tubes.

The sample in question was peripheral blood mononuclear cells (PBMCs), obtained when the disease was refractory, from a patient treated with antithyroid drugs. J is TRBJ2-7 and V is TRBV19, with TRBD1 identical over 10 bases. This sequence originates from a female donor with Graves disease. CDR3 amino acids: CASSSIRPASGQGMSYEQYF. CDR3 nucleotide sequence: TGCGCCAGTAGCAGTATCCGACCGGCATCGGGACAGGGGATGTCCTACGAGCAGTACTTC.